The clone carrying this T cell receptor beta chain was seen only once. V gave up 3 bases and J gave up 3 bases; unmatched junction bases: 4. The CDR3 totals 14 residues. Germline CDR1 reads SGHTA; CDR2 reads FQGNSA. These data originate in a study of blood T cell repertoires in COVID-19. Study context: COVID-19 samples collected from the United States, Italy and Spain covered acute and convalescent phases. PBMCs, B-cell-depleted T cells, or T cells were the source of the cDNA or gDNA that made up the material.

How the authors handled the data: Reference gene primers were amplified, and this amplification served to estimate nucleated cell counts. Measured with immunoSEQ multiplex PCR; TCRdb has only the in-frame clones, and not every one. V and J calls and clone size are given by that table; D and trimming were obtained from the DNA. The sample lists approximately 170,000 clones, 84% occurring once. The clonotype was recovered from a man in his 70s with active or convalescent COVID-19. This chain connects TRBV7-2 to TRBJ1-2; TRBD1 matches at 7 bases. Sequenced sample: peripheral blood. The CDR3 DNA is TGTGCCAGCAGCTTGGGTACAGGGGACTATGGCTACACCTTC. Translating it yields CASSLGTGDYGYTF.